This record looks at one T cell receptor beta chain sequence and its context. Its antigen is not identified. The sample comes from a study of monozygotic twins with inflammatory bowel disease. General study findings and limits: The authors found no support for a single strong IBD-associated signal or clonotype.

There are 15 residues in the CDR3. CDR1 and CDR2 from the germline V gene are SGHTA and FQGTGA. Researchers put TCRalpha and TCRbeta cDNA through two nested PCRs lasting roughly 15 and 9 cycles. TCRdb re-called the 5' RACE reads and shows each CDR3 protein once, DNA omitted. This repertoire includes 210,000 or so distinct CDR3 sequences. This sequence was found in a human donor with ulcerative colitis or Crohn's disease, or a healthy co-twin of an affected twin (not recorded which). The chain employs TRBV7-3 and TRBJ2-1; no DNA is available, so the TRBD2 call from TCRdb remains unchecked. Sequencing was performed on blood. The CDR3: CASSLVLASYNEQFF.